This T cell receptor (beta chain) is from a study of T cell responses to AZD1222 COVID-19 vaccine. Study-wide findings and caveats: There were repertoire samples only from the period after the peak T cell response. The study found Spike-specific TCR breadth and depth rose after two AZD1222 doses.

Assay: immunoSEQ multiplex PCR; the TCRdb copy retains only in-frame clones and omits some. The sample yields about 170,000 clones, around nine tenths seen once. This CDR3 has 15 amino acids. Germline V gene sequence: CDR1 MNHEY, CDR2 SVGAGI. The V segment lost 6 bases and the J segment 4 bases; nucleotides outside the gene matches: 6. A word on this clone: Its antigen remains unidentified.

The chain is built from TRBV6-5 and TRBJ1-5; 10 nucleotides agree with TRBD1. The receptor's source is an adult in good health. The sample consisted of peripheral blood, taken on day 0 of AZD1222 vaccination. As DNA, the CDR3 is TGTGCCAGCAGCCCCAGGACAGGGGGTAATCAGCCCCAGCATTTT. As protein: CASSPRTGGNQPQHF.